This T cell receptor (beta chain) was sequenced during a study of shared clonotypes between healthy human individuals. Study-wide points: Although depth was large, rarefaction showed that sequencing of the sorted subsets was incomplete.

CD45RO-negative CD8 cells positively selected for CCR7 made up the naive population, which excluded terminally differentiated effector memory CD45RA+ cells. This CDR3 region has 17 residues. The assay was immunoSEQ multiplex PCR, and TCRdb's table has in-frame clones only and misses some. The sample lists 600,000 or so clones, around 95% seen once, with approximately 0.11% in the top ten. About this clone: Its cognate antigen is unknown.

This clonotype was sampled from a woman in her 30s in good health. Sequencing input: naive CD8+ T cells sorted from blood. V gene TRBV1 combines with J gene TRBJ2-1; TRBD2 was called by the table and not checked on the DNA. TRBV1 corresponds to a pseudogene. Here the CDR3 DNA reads TGCACCAGCAGCCAAGCCTCAGGGCGGGAGAGGTACAATGAGCAGTTCTTC. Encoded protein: CTSSQASGRERYNEQFF.